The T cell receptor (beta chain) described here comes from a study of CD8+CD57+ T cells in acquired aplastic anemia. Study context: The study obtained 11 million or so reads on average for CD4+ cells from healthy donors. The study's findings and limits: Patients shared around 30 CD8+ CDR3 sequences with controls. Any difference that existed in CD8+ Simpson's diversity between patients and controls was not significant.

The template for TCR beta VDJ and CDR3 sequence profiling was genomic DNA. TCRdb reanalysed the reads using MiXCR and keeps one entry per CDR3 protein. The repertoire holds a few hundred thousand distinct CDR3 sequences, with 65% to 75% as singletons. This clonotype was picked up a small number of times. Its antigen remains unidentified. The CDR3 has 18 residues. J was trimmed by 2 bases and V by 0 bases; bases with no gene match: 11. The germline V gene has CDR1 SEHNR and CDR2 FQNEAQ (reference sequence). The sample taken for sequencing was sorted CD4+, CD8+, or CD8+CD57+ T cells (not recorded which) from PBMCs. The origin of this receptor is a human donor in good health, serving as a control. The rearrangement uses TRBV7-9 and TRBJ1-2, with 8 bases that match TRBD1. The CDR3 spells CASSLAPQARQGNYGYTF. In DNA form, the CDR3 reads TGTGCCAGCAGCTTAGCGCCCCAGGCCCGACAGGGGAACTATGGCTACACCTTC.